The 9 T cell receptor beta chains in this list originate from one sample, sequenced in a study of blood T cell repertoires in COVID-19. The protocol was immunoSEQ multiplex PCR, while the TCRdb copy is restricted to in-frame clones and leaves out a portion. This sample has roughly 230,000 clones, with about 80% found just once. Sequenced: PBMCs or T cells enriched from blood (not recorded which). Receptor source: a man aged 45 to 65 who had recovered from COVID-19.

This chain joins TRBV6-5 and TRBJ2-7; D is undetermined. From germline, CDR1 is MNHEY and CDR2 SVGAGI. This CDR3 spans 13 amino acids. Trimming stripped 8 bases from V and 3 bases from J, with 14 bases between. CDR3 bases: TGTGCCAGCCAGCAGACGAGGTACTACGAGCAGTACTTC. Translating it yields CASQQTRYYEQYF.

CDR3 in DNA: TGTGCTAGTGGTTCCGAGGGACTTGCGACTTACTATGGCTACACCTTC. As protein: CASGSEGLATYYGYTF. The V call is TRBV12-5, the J call TRBJ1-2; maybe TRBD1 (5 bases). Germline loops: CDR1 LGHNT, CDR2 FRNRAP. Trimming pared 4 bases from V and 3 bases from J, leaving 18 bases between. CDR3 length: 16 amino acids.

V is TRBV29-1 and J is TRBJ2-1; D is possibly TRBD2 (6 bases). Germline CDR1 is SQVTM and CDR2 is ANQGSEA. V shed 6 bases and J shed 5 bases, with 17 bases lying between them. This CDR3 comprises 14 residues. The CDR3 loop is CSVLSGVYDNEQFF. As DNA, the CDR3 is TGCAGCGTCCTCTCGGGGGTTTATGACAATGAGCAGTTCTTC.

The rearrangement joins TRBV27 to TRBJ2-1; 7 nucleotides agree with TRBD1. V lost 5 bases to trimming and J lost 6 bases; unmatched junction nucleotides: 10. Germline V gene sequence: CDR1 MNHEY, CDR2 SMNVEV (reference sequence). This CDR3 comprises 15 residues. DNA of the CDR3: TGTGCCAGCAGTCCAACGGACAGGTCTCTCAATGAGCAGTTCTTC. It specifies CASSPTDRSLNEQFF.

J is TRBJ2-1 and V is TRBV9; the match to TRBD2 covers 8 bases. CDR1 is SGDLS, CDR2 YYNGEE, per germline. This CDR3 contains 16 residues. The V segment lost 0 bases and the J segment 2 bases; nucleotides outside the gene matches: 4. In DNA form, the CDR3 reads TGTGCCAGCAGCGTAGACGGGAGGGGGACCTACAATGAGCAGTTCTTC. It encodes CASSVDGRGTYNEQFF.

The chain combines TRBV7-3 with TRBJ1-1, with D maybe TRBD1 (6 bases). In germline, CDR1 is SGHTA, CDR2 FQGTGA. The V gene lost 8 bases and the J gene lost 4 bases, with 17 bases spanning the gap. The CDR3 runs 14 residues. The CDR3 sequence: CASALHRESTEAFF. CDR3 DNA sequence: TGTGCCAGCGCGCTCCACAGGGAGAGCACTGAAGCTTTCTTT.

Here the CDR3 DNA reads TGTGCCAGCAGTTTCGGCTACGAGCAGTACTTC. Its translation is CASSFGYEQYF. V gene TRBV6-5 combines with J gene TRBJ2-7; D is undetermined. The CDR3 is 11 amino acids. Trimming took off 4 bases at V and 3 bases at J, with 4 bases between the two ends. Germline V gene data show CDR1 as MNHEY and CDR2 as SVGAGI.

The V gene is TRBV11-2, the J gene TRBJ1-1, with D possibly matching TRBD1 (6 bases). With 1 base removed from V and 7 bases from J, the gap between germline ends came to 16 bases. Germline V gene lookup returns CDR1 SGHAT and CDR2 FQNNGV. The CDR3 is 15 residues long. The CDR3 region has the DNA TGTGCCAGCAGCTTAGGCCCCGGGACAAATCTTGAAGCTTTCTTT. It yields the protein CASSLGPGTNLEAFF.

The rearrangement joins TRBV4-1 to TRBJ1-1, with D unresolved. There are 17 residues in the CDR3. Germline values: CDR1 MGHRA, CDR2 YSYEKL. Trimming cost V 0 bases and J 4 bases, with 18 bases left between them. The CDR3: CASSQDLGGLRGTEAFF. The CDR3 DNA reads TGCGCCAGCAGCCAAGATCTCGGAGGGCTACGGGGCACTGAAGCTTTCTTT.